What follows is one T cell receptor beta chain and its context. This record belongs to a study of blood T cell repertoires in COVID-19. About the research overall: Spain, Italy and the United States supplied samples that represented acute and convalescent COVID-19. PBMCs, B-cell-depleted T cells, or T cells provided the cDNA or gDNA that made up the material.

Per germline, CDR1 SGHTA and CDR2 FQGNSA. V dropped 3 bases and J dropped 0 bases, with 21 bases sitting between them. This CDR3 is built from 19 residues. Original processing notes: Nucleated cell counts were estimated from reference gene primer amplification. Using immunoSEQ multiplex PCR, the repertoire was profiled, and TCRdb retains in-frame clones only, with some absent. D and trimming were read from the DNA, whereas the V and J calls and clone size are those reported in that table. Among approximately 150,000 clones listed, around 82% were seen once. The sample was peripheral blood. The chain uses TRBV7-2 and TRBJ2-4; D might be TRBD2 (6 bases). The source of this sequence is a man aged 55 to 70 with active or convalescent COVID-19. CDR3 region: CASSLTVRGGKKAKNIQYF. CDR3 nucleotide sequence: TGTGCCAGCAGCTTGACAGTTCGTGGGGGGAAAAAAGCCAAAAACATTCAGTACTTC.